These T cell receptor beta chains were read from a single sample in a study of tumor-infiltrating lymphocytes in primary liver carcinoma. Each CDR3 protein gets one entry after TCRdb re-called the multiplex PCR reads with MiXCR. The sample lists approximately 110,000 distinct CDR3 sequences, roughly three fifths occurring once. Sequenced sample: liver tumor tissue from sampling region 3. These TCRs come from a woman in her sixties or seventies with primary liver carcinoma and hepatitis B virus infection. Both conserved end residues are part of each CDR3. A D gene is named only where the DNA matches it firmly. The size field is filled for only some rows; it gives once, few, many or a size class.

size,V,J,D,DNA,CDR3
NA,TRBV10-1,TRBJ2-3,NA,TGCGCCAGCAGTGAGACATGGGCAAGAGATACGCAGTATTTT,CASSETWARDTQYF
once,TRBV11-2,TRBJ2-7,TRBD2,TGTGCCAGCAGCGAGACCGGGACTAACTTTTACGAGCAATACTTC,CASSETGTNFYEQYF
few,TRBV5-1,TRBJ2-1,NA,TGCGCCAGCAGCTTAGGGGGAAGCAATGAGCAGTTCTTC,CASSLGGSNEQFF
NA,TRBV11-2,TRBJ2-5,NA,TGCGCCAGCAGCCAGACACTCGGGGAGGCGCAGGAGACCCAGTACTTC,CASSQTLGEAQETQYF
NA,TRBV28,TRBJ2-7,TRBD1,TGTGCCAGGAGCGTATCACAGGGGAGCCTCTACGAGCAGTACTTC,CARSVSQGSLYEQYF
NA,TRBV7-8,TRBJ2-3,TRBD1,TGTGCCAGCAGCTCCATGACGCCGGGACAGGGCCAACTAGATACGCAGTATTTT,CASSSMTPGQGQLDTQYF
once,TRBV28,TRBJ1-6,NA,TGTGCCAGCAGTATTCAGAGCTACTATAATTCACCCCTCCACTTT,CASSIQSYYNSPLHF
NA,TRBV6-1,TRBJ2-5,NA,TGTGCCAGCAGTGAACAAACAGGGAACCAAGAGGCCCAGTACTTT,CASSEQTGNQEAQYF
NA,TRBV7-9,TRBJ2-5,NA,TGTGCCAGCACCCTAGGGCGTGTCGAAGAGACCCAGTACTTC,CASTLGRVEETQYF
few,TRBV2,TRBJ2-1,TRBD1,TGTGCCAGCACGCGACAGGGGTCCTACAATGAGCAGTTCTTC,CASTRQGSYNEQFF
NA,TRBV4-1,TRBJ1-5,NA,TGCGCCAGCAGTCAAGAAAACAATGGCGGTCAGCCCCAGCATTTT,CASSQENNGGQPQHF
NA,TRBV11-2,TRBJ2-1,TRBD2,TGTGCCAGCAACCGGTGGACTAGCAGGTTAGAAAGTGAGCAGTTCTTT,CASNRWTSRLESEQFF
NA,TRBV6-2/TRBV6-3,TRBJ2-7,NA,TGTGCCACCTGGGGGGCGCGCGAGCACTACTTC,CATWGAREHYF
NA,TRBV6-5,TRBJ2-3,TRBD2,TGTGCCAGCAGGAGAGCGGGGGTGAACACAGAAACGCAGTATTTT,CASRRAGVNTETQYF
NA,TRBV6-4,TRBJ1-2,TRBD1,TGTGCCAGCAGTGCCATGGCGGGACAGCTTAGTGGCTACACCTTC,CASSAMAGQLSGYTF
NA,TRBV6-5,TRBJ2-1,TRBD2,TGTGCTAGCAGTTTACTTGGAAGGACTAGCGGGCAAGACAATGAGCAGCTCTTC,CASSLLGRTSGQDNEQLF
few,TRBV5-1,TRBJ2-7,NA,TGCGCCAGCAGCTTAATTGGACAGATCTCCTACGAGCAGTACTTC,CASSLIGQISYEQYF
few,TRBV5-1,TRBJ2-5,NA,TGCGCCAGCAGCTTGGAGAAGGGGGAAGAGACCCAGTACTTC,CASSLEKGEETQYF
NA,TRBV11-2,TRBJ2-3,NA,TGTGCCAGCAAACCGGAACTAGGCACAGATACGGAGTATTTT,CASKPELGTDTEYF
NA,TRBV11-2,TRBJ2-1,NA,TGTGCCACGGGGGCGGGCAGCTTCTACAATGAGCAGTTCTTC,CATGAGSFYNEQFF
many,TRBV6-6,TRBJ2-5,TRBD1,TGTGCCAGCGGACAGGGCCAAGACCAACAAGAGACCCAGTACTTC,CASGQGQDQQETQYF
NA,TRBV5-1,TRBJ1-2,TRBD1,TGCGCCAGCAGCCAGGGAGGGGGCAGGGGGACCTCTAACTATGGCTACACCTTC,CASSQGGGRGTSNYGYTF
NA,TRBV6-6,TRBJ1-1,NA,TGTGCCAGCGGCATGACAGGAAACACTGAAGCGTTCTTT,CASGMTGNTEAFF
NA,TRBV10-3,TRBJ2-3,TRBD1,TGTGTCATCAGCGCCGGGACAGGGGCAGATACACAGTATTTT,CVISAGTGADTQYF
NA,TRBV11-2,TRBJ1-1,NA,TGTGCCAGCAGCTTTATAGGGGGTAGCACTGAAGCTTTCTTT,CASSFIGGSTEAFF
many,TRBV4-1,TRBJ1-5,NA,TGCGCCAGCAGCCAAGATAGGTCCAGGGGATTCAATCAGCCCCAGCATTTT,CASSQDRSRGFNQPQHF
many,TRBV6-1,TRBJ1-1,NA,TGTGCCAGCAGTGACGACGGGAGCACTGAAGCTTTCTTT,CASSDDGSTEAFF
NA,TRBV11-2,TRBJ2-7,TRBD2,TGTGCCAGCAGCAGGAGACTAGCGGGAGGGCCGGGTGAGCAGTACTTC,CASSRRLAGGPGEQYF
NA,TRBV11-2,TRBJ2-7,TRBD1,TGTGCCGGCAGCTCTGACAGGGGCTACAAGCAGTACTTC,CAGSSDRGYKQYF
NA,TRBV11-2,TRBJ2-5,NA,TGTGCCAGCCAGAGGAGGGGGGCAGTGGAGACCCAATACTTC,CASQRRGAVETQYF
few,TRBV7-9,TRBJ2-7,TRBD1,TGTGCCAGCAGCTTTCCCGGGACAGGGCTCAACGAGCAGTACTTC,CASSFPGTGLNEQYF
many,TRBV12-3/TRBV12-4,TRBJ2-2,NA,TGTGCCAGCAGTTCGACAGGTCCTACCGGGGAGCTGTTTTTT,CASSSTGPTGELFF
NA,TRBV6-6,TRBJ2-1,TRBD2,TGTGCCAGCAGACCCGATCTCGGGGGGGGGAAGGAGACCCAGTTCTTC,CASRPDLGGGKETQFF
NA,TRBV6-5,TRBJ2-6,NA,TGTGCCAGCAGTTTAGACGGGTCAGGGGCCAACATCCTGACTTTC,CASSLDGSGANILTF
NA,TRBV11-3,TRBJ1-1,NA,TGTGCCAGCAACCCCTCCCCGGACAGCGGGGCTTTCTTT,CASNPSPDSGAFF
NA,TRBV11-2,TRBJ2-7,TRBD2,TGTGACACCAGCGTGCAGGGTGAGGCTAGCGGGATTACGTACGAGGAGTACTTC,CDTSVQGEASGITYEEYF
medium-sized,TRBV11-2,TRBJ2-3,NA,TGTGCCAGCAGCTTGCTCCCGAGCACAGATACGCAGTATTTT,CASSLLPSTDTQYF
NA,TRBV18,TRBJ2-1,NA,TGTGCCAGCTCACCCTCGGACAGTCGGCGGTTCTTC,CASSPSDSRRFF
NA,TRBV12-3/TRBV12-4,TRBJ1-5,NA,TGTGCCAGCAGTTTTTTAGGGGCGAGGTATGGCAATCAACCCCAGCATTTT,CASSFLGARYGNQPQHF
few,TRBV7-9,TRBJ2-3,NA,TGTGCCAGCAGCTTAGGGGGCTCAGATACGCAGTATTTT,CASSLGGSDTQYF
many,TRBV5-4,TRBJ2-3,TRBD2,TGTGCCAGCAGCTTGGCAGCGGGAGTTACAGATACGCAGTATTTT,CASSLAAGVTDTQYF